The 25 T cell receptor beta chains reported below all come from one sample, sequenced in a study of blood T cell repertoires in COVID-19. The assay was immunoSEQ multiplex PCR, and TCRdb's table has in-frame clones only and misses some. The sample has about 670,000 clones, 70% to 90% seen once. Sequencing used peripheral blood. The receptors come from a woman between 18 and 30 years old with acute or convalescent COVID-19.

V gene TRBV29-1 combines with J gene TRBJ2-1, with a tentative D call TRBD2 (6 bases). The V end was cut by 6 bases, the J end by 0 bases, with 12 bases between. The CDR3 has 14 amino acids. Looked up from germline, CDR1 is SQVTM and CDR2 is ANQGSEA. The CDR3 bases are TGCAGCGTCCCGGGACTCAACTCCTACAATGAGCAGTTCTTC. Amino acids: CSVPGLNSYNEQFF.

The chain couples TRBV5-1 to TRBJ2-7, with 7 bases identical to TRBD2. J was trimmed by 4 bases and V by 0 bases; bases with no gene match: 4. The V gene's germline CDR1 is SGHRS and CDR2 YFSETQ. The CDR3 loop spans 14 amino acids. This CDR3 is CASSLEAGTYEQYF. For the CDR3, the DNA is TGCGCCAGCAGCTTGGAAGCGGGGACTTACGAGCAGTACTTC.

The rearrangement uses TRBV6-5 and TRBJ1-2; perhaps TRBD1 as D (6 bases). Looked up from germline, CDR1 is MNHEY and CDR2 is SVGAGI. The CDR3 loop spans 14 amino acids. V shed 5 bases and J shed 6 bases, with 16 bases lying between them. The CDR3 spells CASSPRTESDGYTF. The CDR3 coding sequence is TGTGCCAGCAGTCCTCGGACAGAATCAGATGGCTACACCTTC.

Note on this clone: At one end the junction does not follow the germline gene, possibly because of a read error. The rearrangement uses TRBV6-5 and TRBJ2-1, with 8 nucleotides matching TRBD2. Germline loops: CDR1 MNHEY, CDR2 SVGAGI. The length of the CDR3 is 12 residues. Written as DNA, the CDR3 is TGTGCCAGCAGTTTGCCGGGACTAGTTACGGTCTTC. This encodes CASSLPGLVTVF.

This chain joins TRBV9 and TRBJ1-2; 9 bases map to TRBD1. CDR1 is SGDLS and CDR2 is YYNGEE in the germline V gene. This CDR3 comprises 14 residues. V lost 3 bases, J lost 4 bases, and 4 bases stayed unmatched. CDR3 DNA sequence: TGTGCCAGCAGCGCCCCGACAGGGGGCTATGGCTACACCTTC. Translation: CASSAPTGGYGYTF.

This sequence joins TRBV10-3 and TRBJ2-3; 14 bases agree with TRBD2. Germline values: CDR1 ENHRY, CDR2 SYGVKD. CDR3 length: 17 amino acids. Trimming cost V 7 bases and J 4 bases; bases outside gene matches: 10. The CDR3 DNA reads TGTGCCATCACCGTAGGGGGACTAGCGGGGGACCCAGATACGCAGTATTTT. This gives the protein CAITVGGLAGDPDTQYF.

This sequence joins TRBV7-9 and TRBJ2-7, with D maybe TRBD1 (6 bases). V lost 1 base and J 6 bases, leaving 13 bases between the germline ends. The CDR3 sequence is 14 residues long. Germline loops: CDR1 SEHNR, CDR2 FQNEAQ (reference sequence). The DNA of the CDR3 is TGTGCCAGCAGCTTAGGACAGGCCTTTGGCGAGCAGTACTTC. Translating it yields CASSLGQAFGEQYF. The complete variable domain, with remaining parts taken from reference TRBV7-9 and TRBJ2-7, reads DTGVSQNPRHKITKRGQNVTFRCDPISEHNRLYWYRQTLGQGPEFLTYFQNEAQLEKSRLLSDRFSAERPKGSFSTLEIQRTEQGDSAMYLCASSLGQAFGEQYFGPGTRLTVT.

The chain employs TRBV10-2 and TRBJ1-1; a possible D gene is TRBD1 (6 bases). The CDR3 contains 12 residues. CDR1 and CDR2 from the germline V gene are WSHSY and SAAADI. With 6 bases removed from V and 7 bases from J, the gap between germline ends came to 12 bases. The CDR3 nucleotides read TGCGCCAGCAGCCCAGGGGCCCGTGAAGCTTTCTTT. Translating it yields CASSPGAREAFF.

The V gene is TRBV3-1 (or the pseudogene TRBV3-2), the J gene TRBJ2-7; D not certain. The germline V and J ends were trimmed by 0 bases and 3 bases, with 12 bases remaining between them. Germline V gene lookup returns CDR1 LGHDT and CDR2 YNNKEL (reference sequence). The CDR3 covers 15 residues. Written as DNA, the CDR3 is TGTGCCAGCAGCCAAGATTCAGGCAGCCACTACGAGCAGTACTTC. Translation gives CASSQDSGSHYEQYF.

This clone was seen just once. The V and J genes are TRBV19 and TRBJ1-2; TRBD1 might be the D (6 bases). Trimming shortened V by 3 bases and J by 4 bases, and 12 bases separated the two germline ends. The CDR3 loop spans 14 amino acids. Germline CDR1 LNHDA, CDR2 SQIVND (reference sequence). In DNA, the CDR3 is TGTGCCAGTAGTATTCAGGACAGAGGCTATGGCTACACCTTC. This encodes CASSIQDRGYGYTF.

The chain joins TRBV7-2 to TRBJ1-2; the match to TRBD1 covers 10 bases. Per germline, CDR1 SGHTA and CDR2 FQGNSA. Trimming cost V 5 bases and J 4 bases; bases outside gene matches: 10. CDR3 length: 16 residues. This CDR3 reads CASSLTGTGVGYGYTF. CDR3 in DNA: TGTGCCAGCAGCCTAACCGGGACAGGGGTGGGCTATGGCTACACCTTC.

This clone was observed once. The CDR3 DNA reads TGTGCCAGCAGCTTATCATCGACAGGCCGCTCTGGAAACACCATATATTTT. Protein sequence: CASSLSSTGRSGNTIYF. The rearrangement joins TRBV7-8 to TRBJ1-3; D might be TRBD1 (6 bases). This CDR3 is 17 amino acids long. In germline, CDR1 is SGHVS, CDR2 FQNEAQ. Deletions cut 2 bases from V and 0 bases from J, with 14 bases between.

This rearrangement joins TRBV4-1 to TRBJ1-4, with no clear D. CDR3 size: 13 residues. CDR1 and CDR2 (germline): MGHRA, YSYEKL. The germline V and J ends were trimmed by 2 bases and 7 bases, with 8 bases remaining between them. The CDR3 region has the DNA TGCGCCAGCAGCCAATCGGTCGGTGAAAAACTGTTTTTT. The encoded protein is CASSQSVGEKLFF.

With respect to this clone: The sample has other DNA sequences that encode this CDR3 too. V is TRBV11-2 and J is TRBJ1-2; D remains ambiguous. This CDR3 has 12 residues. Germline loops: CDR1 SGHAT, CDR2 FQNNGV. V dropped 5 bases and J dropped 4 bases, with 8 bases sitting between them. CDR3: CASSPPGYGYTF. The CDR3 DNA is TGTGCCAGCAGCCCCCCGGGCTATGGCTACACCTTC.

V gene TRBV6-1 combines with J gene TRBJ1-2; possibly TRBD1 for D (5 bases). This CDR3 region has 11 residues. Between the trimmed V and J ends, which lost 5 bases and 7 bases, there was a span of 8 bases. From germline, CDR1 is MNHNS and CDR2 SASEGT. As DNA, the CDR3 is TGTGCCAGCAGTTATCAGGGTGGCTACACCTTC. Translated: CASSYQGGYTF.

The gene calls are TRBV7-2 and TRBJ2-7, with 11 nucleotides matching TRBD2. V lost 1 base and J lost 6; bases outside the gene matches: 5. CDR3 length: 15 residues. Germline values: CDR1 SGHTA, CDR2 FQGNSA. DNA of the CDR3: TGTGCCAGCAGCTTAGTAGCGGGGGGGCCAGGCGAGCAGTACTTC. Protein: CASSLVAGGPGEQYF. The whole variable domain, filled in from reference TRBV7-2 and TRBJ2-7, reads GAGVSQSPSNKVTEKGKDVELRCDPISGHTALYWYRQSLGQGLEFLIYFQGNSAPDKSGLPSDRFSAERTGGSVSTLTIQRTQQEDSAVYLCASSLVAGGPGEQYFGPGTRLTVT.

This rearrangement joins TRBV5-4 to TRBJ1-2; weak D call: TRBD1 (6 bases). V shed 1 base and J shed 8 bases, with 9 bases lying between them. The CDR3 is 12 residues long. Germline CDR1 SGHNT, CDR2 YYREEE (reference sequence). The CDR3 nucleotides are TGTGCCAGCAGCTTGACAGGGAAGGGCTACACCTTC. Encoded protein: CASSLTGKGYTF. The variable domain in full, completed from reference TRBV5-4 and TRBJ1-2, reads ETGVTQSPTHLIKTRGQQVTLRCSSQSGHNTVSWYQQALGQGPQFIFQYYREEENGRGNFPPRFSGLQFPNYSSELNVNALELDDSALYLCASSLTGKGYTFGSGTRLTVV.

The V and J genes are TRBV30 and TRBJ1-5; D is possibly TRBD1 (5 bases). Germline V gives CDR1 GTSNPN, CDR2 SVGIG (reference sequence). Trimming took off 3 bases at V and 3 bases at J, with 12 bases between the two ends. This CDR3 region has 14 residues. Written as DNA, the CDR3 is TGTGCCTGGAGCCTCTCCAGGGCCAATCAGCCCCAGCATTTT. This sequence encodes CAWSLSRANQPQHF. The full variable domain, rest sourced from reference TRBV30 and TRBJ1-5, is SQTIHQWPATLVQPVGSPLSLECTVEGTSNPNLYWYRQAAGRGLQLLFYSVGIGQISSEVPQNLSASRPQDRQFILSSKKLLLSDSGFYLCAWSLSRANQPQHFGDGTRLSIL.

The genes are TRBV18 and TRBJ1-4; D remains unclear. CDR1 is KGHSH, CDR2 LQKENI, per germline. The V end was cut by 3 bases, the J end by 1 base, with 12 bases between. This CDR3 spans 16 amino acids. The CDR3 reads CASSPRDDLTNEKLFF. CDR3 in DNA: TGTGCCAGCTCACCTCGCGATGACTTAACTAATGAAAAACTGTTTTTT.

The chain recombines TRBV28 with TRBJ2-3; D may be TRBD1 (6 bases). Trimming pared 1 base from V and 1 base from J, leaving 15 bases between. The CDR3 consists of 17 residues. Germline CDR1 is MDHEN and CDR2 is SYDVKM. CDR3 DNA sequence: TGTGCCAGCAGTTTATCCCCCCGAGGGGGAGGCACAGATACGCAGTATTTT. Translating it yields CASSLSPRGGGTDTQYF. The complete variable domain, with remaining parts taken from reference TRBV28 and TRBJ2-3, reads DVKVTQSSRYLVKRTGEKVFLECVQDMDHENMFWYRQDPGLGLRLIYFSYDVKMKEKGDIPEGYSVSREKKERFSLILESASTNQTSMYLCASSLSPRGGGTDTQYFGPGTRLTVL.

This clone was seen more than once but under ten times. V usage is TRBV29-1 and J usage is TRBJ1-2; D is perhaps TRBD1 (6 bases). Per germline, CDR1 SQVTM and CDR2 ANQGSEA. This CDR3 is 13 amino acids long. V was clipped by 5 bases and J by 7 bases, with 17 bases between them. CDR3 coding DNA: TGCAGCGTTCGCGGAGGCACAGGGAGTGGCTACACCTTC. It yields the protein CSVRGGTGSGYTF.

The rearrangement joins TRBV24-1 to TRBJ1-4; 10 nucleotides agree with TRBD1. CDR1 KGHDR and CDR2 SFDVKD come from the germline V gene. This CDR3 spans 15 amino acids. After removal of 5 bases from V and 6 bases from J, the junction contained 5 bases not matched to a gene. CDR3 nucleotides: TGTGCCACCAGTGGTACCGGGACAGGGGATGAAAAACTGTTTTTT. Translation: CATSGTGTGDEKLFF.

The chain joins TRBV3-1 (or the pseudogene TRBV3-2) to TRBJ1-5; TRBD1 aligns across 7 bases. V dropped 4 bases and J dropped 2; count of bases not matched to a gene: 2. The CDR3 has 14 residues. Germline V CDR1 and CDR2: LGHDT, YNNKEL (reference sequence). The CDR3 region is CASSPDRGNQPQHF. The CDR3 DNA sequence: TGTGCCAGCAGCCCCGACAGGGGCAATCAGCCCCAGCATTTT.

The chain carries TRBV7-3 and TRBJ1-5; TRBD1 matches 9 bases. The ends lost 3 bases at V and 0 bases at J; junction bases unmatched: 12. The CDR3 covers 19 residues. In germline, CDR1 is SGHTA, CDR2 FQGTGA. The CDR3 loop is CASSLDRTGDVYSNQPQHF. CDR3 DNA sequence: TGTGCCAGCAGCTTGGATCGGACAGGGGATGTCTATAGCAATCAGCCCCAGCATTTT.

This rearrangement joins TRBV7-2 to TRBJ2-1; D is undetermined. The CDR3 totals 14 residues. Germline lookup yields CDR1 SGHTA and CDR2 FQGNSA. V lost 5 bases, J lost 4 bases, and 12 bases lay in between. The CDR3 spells CASSPVLRYNEQFF. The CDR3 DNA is TGTGCCAGCAGCCCCGTTCTTAGATACAATGAGCAGTTCTTC.